Listed here are 9 T cell receptor beta chains from one sample, sequenced in a study of early T cells in non-severe SARS-CoV-2 infection. TCRdb re-called the 5' RACE reads with MiXCR, one entry per CDR3 protein. The sample has about 44,000 distinct CDR3 sequences, under 30% seen once. The source was whole blood, collected at baseline. The receptors were sampled from an adult who was a healthcare worker with PCR-confirmed SARS-CoV-2 infection or an uninfected control (not recorded which).

V gene TRBV7-6 combines with J gene TRBJ1-2; 9 nucleotides line up with TRBD1. Trimming took 4 bases from V and 6 from J; bases not matched to a gene: 9. Germline V gene data show CDR1 as SGHVS and CDR2 as FNYEAQ. The CDR3 covers 15 residues. The CDR3 loop is CASSSSPGTGNGYTF. CDR3 DNA sequence: TGTGCCAGCAGCTCCAGTCCCGGGACAGGGAATGGCTACACCTTC.

The rearrangement joins TRBV5-1 to TRBJ2-3; D possibly corresponds to TRBD1 (6 bases). CDR3 length: 14 residues. V lost 2 bases and J 0 bases, leaving 7 bases between the germline ends. Germline assignment: CDR1 SGHRS and CDR2 YFSETQ. The DNA for the CDR3 is TGCGCCAGCAGCTTAGACAGGAGCACAGATACGCAGTATTTT. It translates to CASSLDRSTDTQYF.

This clonotype was recorded a few times. This chain uses TRBV11-2 with TRBJ2-1; D is possibly TRBD1 (5 bases). The CDR3 is 13 residues long. Trimming stripped 6 bases from V and 10 bases from J, with 16 bases between. CDR1 and CDR2 from the germline V gene are SGHAT and FQNNGV. Written as DNA, the CDR3 is TGTGCCAGCAGTCTCAGGGCCGCAATCGAGCAGTTCTTC. This encodes CASSLRAAIEQFF.

This clonotype was seen only a few times. The rearrangement uses TRBV12-3 or TRBV12-4 and TRBJ2-7; D is undetermined. V dropped 1 base and J dropped 0 bases, with 10 bases sitting between them. The CDR3 extends over 15 amino acids. For the CDR3, the DNA is TGTGCCAGCAGTTTAGGTTCCGGATACTCCTACGAGCAGTACTTC. This sequence encodes CASSLGSGYSYEQYF.

The gene calls are TRBV10-3 and TRBJ1-3; D gene uncertain. V lost 3 bases and J lost 4, with 10 bases in between. This CDR3 comprises 14 residues. Germline values: CDR1 ENHRY, CDR2 SYGVKD. CDR3 coding DNA: TGTGCCATCAGTGATGGCCAGGTCGGAAACACCATATATTTT. This encodes CAISDGQVGNTIYF.

The J gene is TRBJ2-6, the V gene TRBV7-8; D call uncertain. CDR1 and CDR2 (germline): SGHVS, FQNEAQ. V lost 5 bases, J lost 1 base, and 9 bases lay in between. The CDR3 runs to 15 residues. CDR3 in amino acids: CASSLPGSGANVLTF. The CDR3, as DNA: TGTGCCAGCAGCCTACCAGGTTCTGGGGCCAACGTCCTGACTTTC.

The chain couples TRBV20-1 to TRBJ1-1; no definite D call. CDR3 length equals 11 residues. CDR1 is DFQATT, CDR2 SNEGSKA, per germline (reference sequence). V lost 5 bases, J lost 0 bases, and 4 bases lay in between. The CDR3 sequence is CSAFLNTEAFF. The CDR3 region has the DNA TGCAGTGCTTTCTTGAACACTGAAGCTTTCTTT.

The chain is built from TRBV7-9 and TRBJ1-2, with D possibly matching TRBD1 (5 bases). The CDR3 totals 17 residues. The germline V gene encodes CDR1 SEHNR and CDR2 FQNEAQ (reference sequence). V lost 5 bases and J 1 base, leaving 20 bases between the germline ends. The CDR3 region is CASSPNPQGSFNYGYTF. The CDR3 region has the DNA TGTGCCAGCAGCCCCAACCCTCAGGGCAGCTTTAACTATGGCTACACCTTC.

The chain uses TRBV11-2 and TRBJ1-4; D unresolved. Germline CDR1 reads SGHAT; CDR2 reads FQNNGV. V was trimmed by 5 bases and J by 3 bases, leaving 13 bases between them. This CDR3 has 15 amino acids. CDR3 protein: CASSRKDVSNEKLFF. Here the CDR3 DNA reads TGTGCCAGCAGCCGCAAGGACGTTTCTAATGAAAAACTGTTTTTT.